This is a list of T cell receptor beta chains from one sample in a study of T-cell reconstitution after alpha-beta-depleted transplantation in children. From the PCR reads, TCRdb called clonotypes with MiXCR, one entry per CDR3 protein. The profile covers about 72,000 distinct CDR3 sequences, with around 6.6% appearing a single time and less than 3% taken by the ten largest. The sequencing here drew on PBMCs from the stem cell graft donor, taken from the stem cell graft. The receptors originated from a human donor who donated a stem cell graft to a child with acute lymphoblastic leukemia. CDR3s include the opening cysteine and the closing phenylalanine or tryptophan. A D gene is named only where the DNA matches it firmly. Clone size, where shown, is once, few, many, or a class for clones that have expanded.

cdr3_aa: CASSLGRTGFNEQFF
cdr3_nt: TGTGCCAGCAGCTTAGGCCGGACAGGGTTTAATGAGCAGTTCTTC
d_call: TRBD1
clone_size: few
j_call: TRBJ2-1
cdr3_length: 15
v_call: TRBV7-3

cdr3_aa: CASSSPDSSGNTIYF
cdr3_nt: TGCGCCAGCAGCTCGCCGGACAGCTCTGGAAACACCATATATTTT
d_call: .
clone_size: many
j_call: TRBJ1-3
cdr3_length: 15
v_call: TRBV5-1

cdr3_aa: CASSLEGQVGETQYF
cdr3_nt: TGCGCCAGCAGCTTGGAGGGGCAGGTCGGGGAGACCCAGTACTTC
d_call: .
clone_size: few
j_call: TRBJ2-5
cdr3_length: 15
v_call: TRBV5-1

cdr3_aa: CASSSDLGDTEAFF
cdr3_nt: TGTGCCAGCAGCTCCGACCTGGGCGACACTGAAGCTTTCTTT
d_call: .
clone_size: .
j_call: TRBJ1-1
cdr3_length: 14
v_call: TRBV5-4

cdr3_aa: CASSIARDYSYEQYF
cdr3_nt: TGTGCCAGTAGTATAGCCCGGGACTATTCCTACGAGCAGTACTTC
d_call: TRBD2
clone_size: .
j_call: TRBJ2-7
cdr3_length: 15
v_call: TRBV19

cdr3_aa: CASSLGGDRGIYEQYF
cdr3_nt: TGTGCCAGCAGCTTGGGTGGGGACAGGGGTATCTACGAGCAGTACTTC
d_call: TRBD1
clone_size: few
j_call: TRBJ2-7
cdr3_length: 16
v_call: TRBV5-4

cdr3_aa: CASSLDYSPSNEQFF
cdr3_nt: TGTGCCAGCAGCTTAGACTACTCCCCTAGCAATGAGCAGTTCTTC
d_call: .
clone_size: many
j_call: TRBJ2-1
cdr3_length: 15
v_call: TRBV7-3

cdr3_aa: CSAYLDRVTFEQFF
cdr3_nt: TGCAGTGCCTATCTGGACAGGGTAACTTTCGAGCAGTTCTTC
d_call: TRBD1
clone_size: many
j_call: TRBJ2-1
cdr3_length: 14
v_call: TRBV20-1

cdr3_aa: CASSRDSLQETQYF
cdr3_nt: TGTGCCAGCAGCCGGGACAGCCTCCAAGAGACCCAGTACTTC
d_call: TRBD1
clone_size: many
j_call: TRBJ2-5
cdr3_length: 14
v_call: TRBV4-2

cdr3_aa: CASSESSSGANVLTF
cdr3_nt: TGTGCCAGCAGTGAAAGCAGCTCTGGGGCCAACGTCCTGACTTTC
d_call: .
clone_size: .
j_call: TRBJ2-6
cdr3_length: 15
v_call: TRBV6-1

cdr3_aa: CASSSTTVAKNIQYF
cdr3_nt: TGTGCCAGCAGCTCCACGACGGTAGCCAAAAACATTCAGTACTTC
d_call: .
clone_size: many
j_call: TRBJ2-4
cdr3_length: 15
v_call: TRBV7-2

cdr3_aa: CASRSATGSINYGYTF
cdr3_nt: TGTGCCAGCAGGTCTGCGACAGGGTCTATTAACTATGGCTACACCTTC
d_call: TRBD1
clone_size: many
j_call: TRBJ1-2
cdr3_length: 16
v_call: TRBV27

cdr3_aa: CASSPWRIHYGYTF
cdr3_nt: TGTGCCAGCAGCCCTTGGAGGATTCACTATGGCTACACCTTC
d_call: .
clone_size: many
j_call: TRBJ1-2
cdr3_length: 14
v_call: TRBV12-3/TRBV12-4

cdr3_aa: CASGSRTGNGYTF
cdr3_nt: TGTGCCAGCGGTTCACGAACAGGGAATGGCTACACCTTC
d_call: .
clone_size: .
j_call: TRBJ1-2
cdr3_length: 13
v_call: TRBV6-5

cdr3_aa: CASSFVVPGLGADTQYF
cdr3_nt: TGTGCCAGCAGCTTTGTGGTCCCTGGCCTGGGTGCAGATACGCAGTATTTT
d_call: .
clone_size: many
j_call: TRBJ2-3
cdr3_length: 17
v_call: TRBV7-2

cdr3_aa: CSVLPLAGGTDTQYF
cdr3_nt: TGCAGTGTGTTACCTCTAGCGGGGGGCACAGATACGCAGTATTTT
d_call: TRBD2
clone_size: many
j_call: TRBJ2-3
cdr3_length: 15
v_call: TRBV20-1

cdr3_aa: CASSLETGFSNQPQHF
cdr3_nt: TGTGCCAGCAGCTTGGAAACGGGTTTTAGCAATCAGCCCCAGCATTTT
d_call: .
clone_size: many
j_call: TRBJ1-5
cdr3_length: 16
v_call: TRBV7-8

cdr3_aa: CSVTGQGTETQYF
cdr3_nt: TGCAGCGTAACCGGACAGGGTACTGAGACCCAGTACTTC
d_call: TRBD1
clone_size: many
j_call: TRBJ2-5
cdr3_length: 13
v_call: TRBV29-1

cdr3_aa: CASSLLPKLEAFF
cdr3_nt: TGTGCCAGCAGCTTACTACCCAAACTTGAAGCTTTCTTT
d_call: .
clone_size: many
j_call: TRBJ1-1
cdr3_length: 13
v_call: TRBV7-2

cdr3_aa: CASSNTGSSYEQYF
cdr3_nt: TGCGCCAGCAGCAACACCGGATCATCCTACGAGCAGTACTTC
d_call: .
clone_size: many
j_call: TRBJ2-7
cdr3_length: 14
v_call: TRBV5-1

cdr3_aa: CSSSDRDKGYEQFF
cdr3_nt: TGTTCCAGCAGTGACAGGGATAAGGGGTACGAGCAGTTCTTC
d_call: TRBD1
clone_size: many
j_call: TRBJ2-1
cdr3_length: 14
v_call: TRBV27

cdr3_aa: CASSLARRVAGQGVDTQYF
cdr3_nt: TGTGCCAGCAGCTTAGCTCGGCGGGTGGCCGGACAGGGGGTGGATACGCAGTATTTT
d_call: TRBD1
clone_size: many
j_call: TRBJ2-3
cdr3_length: 19
v_call: TRBV7-2

cdr3_aa: CSARHTGVDQPQHF
cdr3_nt: TGCAGTGCTAGACATACAGGGGTTGATCAGCCCCAGCATTTT
d_call: TRBD1
clone_size: many
j_call: TRBJ1-5
cdr3_length: 14
v_call: TRBV20-1

cdr3_aa: CASSLGTAADTAFF
cdr3_nt: TGCGCCAGCAGCTTGGGAACCGCCGCGGACACGGCTTTCTTT
d_call: .
clone_size: many
j_call: TRBJ1-1
cdr3_length: 14
v_call: TRBV5-1

cdr3_aa: CASSPVGDQQFF
cdr3_nt: TGTGCCAGCAGTCCCGTGGGAGACCAGCAGTTCTTC
d_call: .
clone_size: many
j_call: TRBJ2-1
cdr3_length: 12
v_call: TRBV6-1

cdr3_aa: CASSEAQLAGGLNTGELFF
cdr3_nt: TGTGCCAGCAGTGAAGCCCAACTAGCGGGGGGCCTGAACACCGGGGAGCTGTTTTTT
d_call: TRBD2
clone_size: few
j_call: TRBJ2-2
cdr3_length: 19
v_call: TRBV2

cdr3_aa: CASTDREGSEQFF
cdr3_nt: TGTGCCAGCACTGACAGGGAGGGAAGTGAGCAGTTCTTC
d_call: .
clone_size: many
j_call: TRBJ2-1
cdr3_length: 13
v_call: TRBV6-4

cdr3_aa: CASGGDSSYNQQFF
cdr3_nt: TGCGCCTCCGGGGGCGACTCCTCCTACAATCAGCAGTTCTTC
d_call: .
clone_size: .
j_call: TRBJ2-1
cdr3_length: 14
v_call: TRBV10-2

cdr3_aa: CASSSIATGLVKETQYF
cdr3_nt: TGTGCCAGCAGTTCAATTGCGACGGGACTAGTTAAAGAGACCCAGTACTTC
d_call: TRBD2
clone_size: many
j_call: TRBJ2-5
cdr3_length: 17
v_call: TRBV27

cdr3_aa: CSVEILNPIEQYF
cdr3_nt: TGCAGCGTTGAAATCCTCAACCCCATCGAGCAGTACTTC
d_call: .
clone_size: few
j_call: TRBJ2-7
cdr3_length: 13
v_call: TRBV29-1

cdr3_aa: CASSLGQGWPEAFF
cdr3_nt: TGTGCCAGCAGCTTAGGACAGGGGTGGCCTGAAGCTTTCTTT
d_call: TRBD1
clone_size: many
j_call: TRBJ1-1
cdr3_length: 14
v_call: TRBV7-2

cdr3_aa: CASSWEGGNQPQHF
cdr3_nt: TGTGCCAGCAGCTGGGAAGGGGGGAATCAGCCCCAGCATTTT
d_call: .
clone_size: many
j_call: TRBJ1-5
cdr3_length: 14
v_call: TRBV11-2

cdr3_aa: CSARDPAGGPPCEQYF
cdr3_nt: TGCAGTGCTAGAGATCCAGCGGGAGGGCCGCCGTGTGAGCAGTACTTC
d_call: TRBD2
clone_size: .
j_call: TRBJ2-7
cdr3_length: 16
v_call: TRBV20-1

cdr3_aa: CSVEDRAPGGNYGYTF
cdr3_nt: TGCAGCGTTGAAGATCGGGCCCCCGGGGGTAACTATGGCTACACCTTC
d_call: .
clone_size: .
j_call: TRBJ1-2
cdr3_length: 16
v_call: TRBV29-1

cdr3_aa: CSVGGRADGYTF
cdr3_nt: TGCAGCGTGGGGGGTAGGGCGGATGGCTATACCTTC
d_call: .
clone_size: many
j_call: TRBJ1-2
cdr3_length: 12
v_call: TRBV29-1

cdr3_aa: CASSGGQIEAFF
cdr3_nt: TGCGCCAGCAGCGGGGGACAGATTGAAGCTTTCTTT
d_call: TRBD1
clone_size: many
j_call: TRBJ1-1
cdr3_length: 12
v_call: TRBV5-1

cdr3_aa: CASSLIGTGELFF
cdr3_nt: TGTGCCAGCAGCTTAATCGGAACCGGGGAGCTGTTTTTT
d_call: .
clone_size: .
j_call: TRBJ2-2
cdr3_length: 13
v_call: TRBV7-3

cdr3_aa: CSARDSVEWGGPASSYNEQFF
cdr3_nt: TGCAGTGCTAGAGATTCCGTCGAATGGGGGGGCCCAGCATCAAGCTACAATGAGCAGTTCTTC
d_call: .
clone_size: many
j_call: TRBJ2-1
cdr3_length: 21
v_call: TRBV20-1

cdr3_aa: CASSLKNPGPSYEQYF
cdr3_nt: TGTGCCAGCAGCTTAAAAAACCCGGGCCCCTCCTACGAGCAGTACTTC
d_call: .
clone_size: many
j_call: TRBJ2-7
cdr3_length: 16
v_call: TRBV7-2

cdr3_aa: CSVDGNGANVLTF
cdr3_nt: TGCAGCGTTGACGGGAACGGGGCCAACGTCCTGACTTTC
d_call: .
clone_size: .
j_call: TRBJ2-6
cdr3_length: 13
v_call: TRBV29-1

cdr3_aa: CASSPSRGTYRNTESFF
cdr3_nt: TGTGCCAGCTCACCATCCCGAGGGACCTACAGGAACACTGAATCTTTCTTT
d_call: .
clone_size: few
j_call: TRBJ1-1
cdr3_length: 17
v_call: TRBV18

cdr3_aa: CASNQGFDYGYTF
cdr3_nt: TGTGCCAGCAACCAGGGGTTCGACTATGGCTACACCTTC
d_call: .
clone_size: many
j_call: TRBJ1-2
cdr3_length: 13
v_call: TRBV12-3/TRBV12-4

cdr3_aa: CASSPGMGVSVSYEQYF
cdr3_nt: TGTGCCAGCAGCCCTGGGATGGGGGTCTCTGTTTCCTACGAGCAGTACTTC
d_call: .
clone_size: many
j_call: TRBJ2-7
cdr3_length: 17
v_call: TRBV2

cdr3_aa: CASSLGAGSTDTQYF
cdr3_nt: TGTGCCAGCAGCTTGGGCGCAGGGAGCACAGATACGCAGTATTTT
d_call: .
clone_size: .
j_call: TRBJ2-3
cdr3_length: 15
v_call: TRBV5-5

cdr3_aa: CASSLSAIRSSYEQYF
cdr3_nt: TGTGCCAGCAGCTTAAGTGCAATTAGGAGCTCCTACGAGCAGTACTTC
d_call: .
clone_size: many
j_call: TRBJ2-7
cdr3_length: 16
v_call: TRBV7-9

cdr3_aa: CASSQQLYEQYF
cdr3_nt: TGTGCCAGCAGCCAACAGCTCTACGAGCAGTACTTC
d_call: .
clone_size: many
j_call: TRBJ2-7
cdr3_length: 12
v_call: TRBV7-9